This passage covers 2 T cell receptor beta chains from one sample sequenced in a study of blood T cell repertoires in COVID-19. This table comes from immunoSEQ multiplex PCR, and its TCRdb copy is limited to in-frame clones, with some not included. Among fewer than 400,000 clones listed, roughly nine tenths were seen once. Sequencing used PBMCs or T cells enriched from blood (not recorded which). These receptors originate from a woman in her thirties who had recovered from COVID-19.

The rearrangement uses TRBV18 and TRBJ2-7; a weak D match, TRBD1 (7 bases). Trimming took 5 bases from V and 5 from J, leaving 19 bases between them. There are 15 residues in the CDR3. Per the germline V gene, CDR1 is KGHSH and CDR2 is LQKENI. CDR3 region: CASSSQGGAIDEQYF. The CDR3 DNA follows: TGTGCCAGCTCATCCCAGGGGGGCGCCATCGACGAGCAGTACTTC.

This sequence joins TRBV11-2 and TRBJ2-7; D is unresolved. With 5 bases removed from V and 0 bases from J, the gap between germline ends came to 14 bases. This CDR3 spans 15 amino acids. Germline CDR1 is SGHAT and CDR2 is FQNNGV. The CDR3 sequence: CASSPDGSSSYEQYF. CDR3 coding DNA: TGTGCCAGCAGCCCAGACGGGTCCAGCTCCTACGAGCAGTACTTC.